This T cell receptor (beta chain) emerged from a study of chemoradiotherapy in HPV16-positive cancers. Study-level information: Two HPV16-positive patients' cells yielded candidate HPV-specific clones and common motifs. Whole-study findings and limits: For HPV16-positive patients, expanding HPV-responsive T cells associated with longer recurrence-free survival. Functional assays defining HPV-specific T cells used only a couple of HPV16-positive patients. Candidate HPV-specific clones and E7-related TCR motifs grew in tumor during treatment.

Assay used: immunoSEQ multiplex PCR; TCRdb lists only in-frame clones, some missing. The top ten hold about 5.1% of the sample, which has about 32,000 clones, about 91% seen once. V dropped 2 bases and J dropped 0 bases, with 11 bases sitting between them. CDR1 MNHEY and CDR2 SVGAGI come from the germline V gene. The CDR3 is made up of 15 amino acids. Of note for this clone: The antigen is unknown.

This chain links TRBV6-5 with TRBJ2-7, with D possibly TRBD1 on 5 matching bases. The receptor was isolated from a human donor with HPV-associated anogenital cancer. This sample comprised blood, obtained from a patient who underwent chemoradiotherapy. CDR3 sequence reads: CASSYVSDSSYEQYF. The CDR3, as DNA: TGTGCCAGCAGTTACGTGAGCGACAGCTCCTACGAGCAGTACTTC.